The TCR beta chain described here comes from a study of cytomegalovirus exposure and HLA in healthy donors. Study information: Most donors, more than 80% of approximately 400 genotyped, fell in the Caucasian-associated ancestry cluster. Study outcomes and limitations: Accurate HLA-A and HLA-B prediction from TCR beta sequences was reported for most subjects. Several of the most significant clusters appeared, in a later analysis, to be linked to common viral pathogens.

About this clone itself: Its antigen remains unidentified.

The PCR had 60 Vbeta and 13 Jbeta primers. Assay: immunoSEQ multiplex PCR; the TCRdb copy retains only in-frame clones and omits some. The data contain under 200,000 clones, roughly 79% of them singletons. The TCR originated in a woman under 40 in good health and CMV-seropositive. Material for sequencing was PBMCs.

CDR3 in DNA: TGTGCCAGTAGTTCTTTTTTAGCGGGAGGCGACGAGCAGTACTTC. Encoded protein: CASSSFLAGGDEQYF. This sequence joins TRBV19 and TRBJ2-5; 10 nucleotides agree with TRBD2. The J call may be faulty, since TRBJ2-7 better matches the DNA end. Germline assignment: CDR1 LNHDA and CDR2 SQIVND (reference sequence). The CDR3 loop spans 15 amino acids.